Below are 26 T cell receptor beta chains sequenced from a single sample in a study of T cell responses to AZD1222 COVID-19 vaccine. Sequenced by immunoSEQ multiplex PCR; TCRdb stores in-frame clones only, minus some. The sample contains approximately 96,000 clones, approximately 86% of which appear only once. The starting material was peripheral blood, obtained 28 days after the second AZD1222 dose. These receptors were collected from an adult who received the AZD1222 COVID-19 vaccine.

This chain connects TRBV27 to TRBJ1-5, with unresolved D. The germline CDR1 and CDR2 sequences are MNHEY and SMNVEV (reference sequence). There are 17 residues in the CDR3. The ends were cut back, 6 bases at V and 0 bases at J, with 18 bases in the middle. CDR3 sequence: CASSPLVFGDSNQPQHF. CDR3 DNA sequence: TGTGCCAGCAGCCCATTAGTTTTCGGGGATAGCAATCAGCCCCAGCATTTT.

This chain's CDR3 is CASSLGVGTGDSPLHF. CDR3 DNA sequence: TGTGCCAGCAGTTTAGGAGTCGGGACAGGGGATTCACCCCTCCACTTT. This chain uses TRBV27 with TRBJ1-6; TRBD1 matches 10 bases. Unmatched junction bases numbered 6, after V lost 2 bases and J lost 8 bases. Germline V gene data show CDR1 as MNHEY and CDR2 as SMNVEV (reference sequence). This CDR3 contains 16 residues.

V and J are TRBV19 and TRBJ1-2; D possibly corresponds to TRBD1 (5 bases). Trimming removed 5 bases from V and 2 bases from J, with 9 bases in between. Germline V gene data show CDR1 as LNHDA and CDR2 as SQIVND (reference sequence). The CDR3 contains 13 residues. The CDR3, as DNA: TGTGCCAGTAGTGACGGGGGGAACTATGGCTACACCTTC. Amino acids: CASSDGGNYGYTF.

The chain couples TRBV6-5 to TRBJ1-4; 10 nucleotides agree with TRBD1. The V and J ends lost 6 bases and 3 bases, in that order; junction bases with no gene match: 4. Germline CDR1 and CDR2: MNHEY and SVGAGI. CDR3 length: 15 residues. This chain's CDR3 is CASRETGGPNEKLFF. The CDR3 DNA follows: TGTGCCAGCAGGGAGACAGGGGGCCCTAATGAAAAACTGTTTTTT.

In nucleotides, the CDR3 is TGTGCCAGCAGTTCCCGGGACAGCCAGGTTGTTCAGCCCCAGCATTTT. Translating gives CASSSRDSQVVQPQHF. This chain uses TRBV6-5 with TRBJ1-5, with 7 bases aligning to TRBD1. V lost 4 bases to trimming and J lost 6 bases; unmatched junction nucleotides: 12. The germline gives CDR1 MNHEY, CDR2 SVGAGI. This CDR3 region has 16 residues.

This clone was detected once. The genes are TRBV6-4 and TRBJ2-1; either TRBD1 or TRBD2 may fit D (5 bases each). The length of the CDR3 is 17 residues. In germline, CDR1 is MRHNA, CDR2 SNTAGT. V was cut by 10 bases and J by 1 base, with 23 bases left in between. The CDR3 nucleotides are TGTGCCACCTCCCGAGGGACCGGATTAGGGTCCTACAATGAGCAGTTCTTC. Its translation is CATSRGTGLGSYNEQFF.

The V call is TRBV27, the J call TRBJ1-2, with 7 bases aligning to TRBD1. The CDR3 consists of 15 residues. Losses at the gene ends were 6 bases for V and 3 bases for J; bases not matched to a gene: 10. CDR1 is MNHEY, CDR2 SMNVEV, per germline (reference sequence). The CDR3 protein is CASRVAGQEDYGYTF. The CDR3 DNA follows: TGTGCCAGCAGAGTAGCTGGACAGGAGGACTATGGCTACACCTTC.

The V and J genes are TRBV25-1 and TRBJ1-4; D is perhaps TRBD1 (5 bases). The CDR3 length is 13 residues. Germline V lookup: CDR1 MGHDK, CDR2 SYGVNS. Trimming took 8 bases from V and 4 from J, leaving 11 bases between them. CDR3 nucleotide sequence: TGTGCCAGCGTGGAGGGGAATAATGAAAAACTGTTTTTT. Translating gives CASVEGNNEKLFF.

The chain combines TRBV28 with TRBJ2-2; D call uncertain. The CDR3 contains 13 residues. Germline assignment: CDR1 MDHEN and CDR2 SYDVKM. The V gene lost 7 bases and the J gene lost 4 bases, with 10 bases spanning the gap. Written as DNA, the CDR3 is TGTGCCAGCACGAGCAACCCCACCGGGGAGCTGTTTTTT. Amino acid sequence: CASTSNPTGELFF.

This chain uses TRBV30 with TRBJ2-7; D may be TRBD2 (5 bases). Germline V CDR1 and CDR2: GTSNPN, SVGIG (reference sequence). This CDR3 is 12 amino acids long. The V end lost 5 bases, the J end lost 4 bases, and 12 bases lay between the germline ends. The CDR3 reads CAWSRGPYEQYF. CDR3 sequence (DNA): TGTGCCTGGTCACGGGGTCCATACGAGCAGTACTTC.

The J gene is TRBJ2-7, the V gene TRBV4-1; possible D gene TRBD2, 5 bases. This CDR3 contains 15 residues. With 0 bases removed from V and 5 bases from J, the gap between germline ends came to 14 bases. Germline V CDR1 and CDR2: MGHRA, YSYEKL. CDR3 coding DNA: TGCGCCAGCAGCCAAGATATGAGACTACCCCACGAGCAGTACTTC. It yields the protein CASSQDMRLPHEQYF.

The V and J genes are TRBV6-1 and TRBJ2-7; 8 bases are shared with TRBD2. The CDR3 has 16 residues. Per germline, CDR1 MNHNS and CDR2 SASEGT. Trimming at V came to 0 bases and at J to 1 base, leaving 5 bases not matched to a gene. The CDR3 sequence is CASSEATTGGSYEQYF. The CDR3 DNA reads TGTGCCAGCAGTGAAGCTACGACGGGGGGGTCCTACGAGCAGTACTTC.

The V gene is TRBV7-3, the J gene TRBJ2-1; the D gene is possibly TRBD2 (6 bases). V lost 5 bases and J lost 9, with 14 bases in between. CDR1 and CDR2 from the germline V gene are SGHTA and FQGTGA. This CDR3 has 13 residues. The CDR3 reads CASSPRLEGEQFF. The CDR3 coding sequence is TGTGCCAGCAGCCCCCGACTAGAAGGTGAGCAGTTCTTC. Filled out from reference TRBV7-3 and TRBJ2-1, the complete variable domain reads GAGVSQTPSNKVTEKGKYVELRCDPISGHTALYWYRQSLGQGPEFLIYFQGTGAADDSGLPNDRFFAVRPEGSVSTLKIQRTERGDSAVYLCASSPRLEGEQFFGPGTRLTVL.

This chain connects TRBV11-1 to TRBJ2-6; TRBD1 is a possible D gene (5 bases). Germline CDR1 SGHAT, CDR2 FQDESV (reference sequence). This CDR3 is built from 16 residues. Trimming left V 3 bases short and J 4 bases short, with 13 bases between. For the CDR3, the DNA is TGTGCCAGCAGCTTTAACGGCAGGGCCGGGGCCAACGTCCTGACTTTC. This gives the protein CASSFNGRAGANVLTF.

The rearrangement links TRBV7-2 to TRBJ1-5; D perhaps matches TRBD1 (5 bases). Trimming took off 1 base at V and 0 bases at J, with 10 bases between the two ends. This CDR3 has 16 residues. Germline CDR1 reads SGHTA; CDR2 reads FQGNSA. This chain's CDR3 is CASSLVGGDSNQPQHF. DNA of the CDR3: TGTGCCAGCAGCTTAGTAGGAGGGGATAGCAATCAGCCCCAGCATTTT.

Written as DNA, the CDR3 is TGTGCCAGCACCGATTACAGGGGGCTGGGCTACACCTTC. This encodes CASTDYRGLGYTF. The chain employs TRBV28 and TRBJ1-2; 9 bases are a match to TRBD1. Per the germline V gene, CDR1 is MDHEN and CDR2 is SYDVKM. The length of the CDR3 is 13 residues. V dropped 7 bases and J dropped 8; count of bases not matched to a gene: 8.

CDR3 loop: CASTLSYNEQFF. The CDR3 bases are TGTGCCAGCACCCTCTCCTACAATGAGCAGTTCTTC. The genes are TRBV28 and TRBJ2-1, with D unresolved. Germline CDR1 MDHEN, CDR2 SYDVKM. Trimming removed 7 bases from V and 0 bases from J, with 4 bases in between. The CDR3 length is 12 residues.

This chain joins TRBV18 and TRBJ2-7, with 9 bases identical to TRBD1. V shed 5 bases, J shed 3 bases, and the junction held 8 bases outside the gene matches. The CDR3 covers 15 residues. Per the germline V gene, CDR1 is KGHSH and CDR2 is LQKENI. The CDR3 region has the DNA TGTGCCAGCTCAAGTTACAGGGGGCCCGACTACGAGCAGTACTTC. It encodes CASSSYRGPDYEQYF.

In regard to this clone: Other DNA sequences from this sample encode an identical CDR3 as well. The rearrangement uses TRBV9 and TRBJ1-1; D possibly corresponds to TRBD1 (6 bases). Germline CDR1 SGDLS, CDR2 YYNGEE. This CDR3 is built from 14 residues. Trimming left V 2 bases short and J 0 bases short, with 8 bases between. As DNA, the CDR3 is TGTGCCAGCAGCGTCGGACAGATGAACACTGAAGCTTTCTTT. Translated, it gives CASSVGQMNTEAFF.

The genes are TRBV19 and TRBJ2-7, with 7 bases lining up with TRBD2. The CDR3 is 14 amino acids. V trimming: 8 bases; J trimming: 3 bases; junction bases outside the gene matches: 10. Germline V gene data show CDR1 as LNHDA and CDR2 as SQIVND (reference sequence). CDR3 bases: TGTGCCAGTGCCCGGGCGGGAGTTGACTACGAGCAGTACTTC. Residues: CASARAGVDYEQYF.

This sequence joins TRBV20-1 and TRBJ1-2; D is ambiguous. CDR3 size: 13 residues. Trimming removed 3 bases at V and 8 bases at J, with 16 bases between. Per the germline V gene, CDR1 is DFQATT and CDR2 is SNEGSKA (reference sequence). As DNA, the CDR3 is TGCAGTGCTAGTGAAGGCCAACCAAGGGGCTACACCTTC. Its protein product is CSASEGQPRGYTF.

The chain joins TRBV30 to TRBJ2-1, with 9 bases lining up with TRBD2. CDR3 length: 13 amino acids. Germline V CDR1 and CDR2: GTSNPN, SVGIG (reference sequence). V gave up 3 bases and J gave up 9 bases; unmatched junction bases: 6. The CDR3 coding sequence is TGTGCCTGGAGGGCTAGCGGGAACGTTGAGCAGTTCTTC. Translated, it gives CAWRASGNVEQFF.

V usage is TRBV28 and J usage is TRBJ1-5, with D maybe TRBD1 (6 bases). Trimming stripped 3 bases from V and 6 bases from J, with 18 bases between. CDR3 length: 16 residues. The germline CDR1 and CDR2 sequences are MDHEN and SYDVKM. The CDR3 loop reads CASSFGGRETFQPQHF. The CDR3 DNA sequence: TGTGCCAGCAGTTTTGGGGGGCGGGAGACATTTCAGCCCCAGCATTTT.

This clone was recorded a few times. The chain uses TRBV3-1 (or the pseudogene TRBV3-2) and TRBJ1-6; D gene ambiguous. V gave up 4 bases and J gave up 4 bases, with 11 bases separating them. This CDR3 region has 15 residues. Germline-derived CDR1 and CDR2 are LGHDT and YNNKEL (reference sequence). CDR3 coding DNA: TGTGCCAGCAGCCGTTGGCAGCCTTATAATTCACCCCTCCACTTT. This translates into CASSRWQPYNSPLHF.

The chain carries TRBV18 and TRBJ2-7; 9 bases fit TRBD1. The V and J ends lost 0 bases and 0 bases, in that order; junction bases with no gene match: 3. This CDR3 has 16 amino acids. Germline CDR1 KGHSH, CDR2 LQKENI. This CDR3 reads CASSPPTGGNSYEQYF. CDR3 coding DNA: TGTGCCAGCTCACCACCCACAGGGGGCAACTCCTACGAGCAGTACTTC.

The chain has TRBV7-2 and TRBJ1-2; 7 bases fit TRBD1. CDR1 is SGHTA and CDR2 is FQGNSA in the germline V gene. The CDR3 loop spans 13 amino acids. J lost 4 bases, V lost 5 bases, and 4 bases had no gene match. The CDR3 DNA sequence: TGTGCCAGCAGCGCGACAGGGTTCTATGGCTACACCTTC. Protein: CASSATGFYGYTF. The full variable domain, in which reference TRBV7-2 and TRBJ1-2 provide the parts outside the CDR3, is GAGVSQSPSNKVTEKGKDVELRCDPISGHTALYWYRQSLGQGLEFLIYFQGNSAPDKSGLPSDRFSAERTGGSVSTLTIQRTQQEDSAVYLCASSATGFYGYTFGSGTRLTVV.